This T cell receptor beta chain was found in a study of blood T cell repertoires in COVID-19 (TCRdb year 2020). Broadly, across the study: Samples covering the acute and convalescent phases of COVID-19 were provided by collaborators in the United States, Italy and Spain. The material from the prospective study consisted of cDNA or gDNA derived from T cells, B-cell-depleted T cells, or PBMCs. Subjects who had been exposed to COVID-19, were actively infected with it, or had recovered from it provided the deeply sampled blood TCRbeta repertoires that made up the dataset. The repertoires were released in a freely available public database intended as a resource for research on the immune response to SARS-CoV-2. Samples came from the ongoing ImmuneRACE study (first 160 participants) plus 1,254 subjects from 6 global collaborators. The sample metadata nearly always contained a de-identified subject ID, COVID-19 status, age in years and sex. Where available, HLA class I and class II types were obtained from metadata supplied by the sample provider rather than from assay-based typing.

From the germline V gene, CDR1 is SGHDN and CDR2 is FVKESK. V gives up 2 bases and J gives up 4 bases, and the segment between their germline ends measures 27 bases. Including the terminal cysteine and phenylalanine, the CDR3 comprises 20 residues. Only the CDR3 region is kept as DNA, spanning 60 bases read in frame from base 1. Each collaborating institution followed its own protocols to collect whole blood in K2EDTA tubes. Collaborator samples were shipped for TCRbeta analysis as frozen whole blood, isolated PBMCs, or DNA extracted from either sample type. TCRbeta CDR3 regions were amplified from genomic DNA using the immunoSEQ Assay, a bias-controlled multiplex PCR. Under the source paper's analysis protocol: Nucleated cell counts per sample were estimated from amplification of reference gene primers within the assay. Sequence reads were collapsed and filtered to measure the absolute abundance of every unique TCRbeta CDR3 rearrangement. Productive Simpson clonality was computed per sample as the square root of Simpson's diversity index over productive rearrangements. This immuneACCESS table, as held by TCRdb, lists in-frame sequences with V and J called but not all clones. Of the missing ones, under half trace to an unresolved V gene in checked studies; the others have no known cause. Clone size and V and J calls were adopted from that table, with D and trimming inferred from the DNA. Recorded for this sample are about 68,000 clones; 65% to 90% of them occurred a single time. The ten most abundant clones make up roughly 41% of the sample.

A word on this clone: Its cognate antigen has yet to be identified. No base quality values were provided; no much bigger clone lies one nucleotide off.

What the authors observed across the whole study: How much clinical and demographic metadata was included differed by source and by participant, and the metadata was provided uncurated.

Sequenced input: peripheral blood. This receptor was taken from a man older than 75 with acute or convalescent COVID-19. The rearrangement joined TRBV14 to TRBJ2-1; the D region possibly corresponds to TRBD2 (6 bases align). The DNA sequence follows: TGTGCCAGCAGCCAAATGAATACGGGAGTTAGGGTTCGTTATTACAATGAGCAGTTCTTC. Translated, this gives CASSQMNTGVRVRYYNEQFF. Beyond the CDR3, the reference TRBV14 and TRBJ2-1 genes provide the residues; the full variable domain reads: EAGVTQFPSHSVIEKGQTVTLRCDPISGHDNLYWYRRVMGKEIKFLLHFVKESKQDESGMPNNRFLAERTGGTYSTLKVQPAELEDSGVYFCASSQMNTGVRVRYYNEQFFGPGTRLTVL.